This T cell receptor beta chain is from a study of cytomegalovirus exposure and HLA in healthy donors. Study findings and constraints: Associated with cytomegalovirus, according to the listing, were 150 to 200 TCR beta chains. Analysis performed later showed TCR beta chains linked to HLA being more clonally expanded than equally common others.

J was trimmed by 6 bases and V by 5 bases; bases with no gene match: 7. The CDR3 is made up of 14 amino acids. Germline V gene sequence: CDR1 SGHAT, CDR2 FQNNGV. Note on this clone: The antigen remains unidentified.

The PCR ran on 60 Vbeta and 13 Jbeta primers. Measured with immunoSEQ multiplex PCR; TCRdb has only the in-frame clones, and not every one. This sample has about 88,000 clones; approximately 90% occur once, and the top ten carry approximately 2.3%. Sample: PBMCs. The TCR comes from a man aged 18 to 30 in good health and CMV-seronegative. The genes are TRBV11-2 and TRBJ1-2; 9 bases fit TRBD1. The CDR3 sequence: CASSLPGQGHGYTF. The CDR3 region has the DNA TGTGCCAGCAGCCTACCGGGACAGGGCCATGGCTACACCTTC.